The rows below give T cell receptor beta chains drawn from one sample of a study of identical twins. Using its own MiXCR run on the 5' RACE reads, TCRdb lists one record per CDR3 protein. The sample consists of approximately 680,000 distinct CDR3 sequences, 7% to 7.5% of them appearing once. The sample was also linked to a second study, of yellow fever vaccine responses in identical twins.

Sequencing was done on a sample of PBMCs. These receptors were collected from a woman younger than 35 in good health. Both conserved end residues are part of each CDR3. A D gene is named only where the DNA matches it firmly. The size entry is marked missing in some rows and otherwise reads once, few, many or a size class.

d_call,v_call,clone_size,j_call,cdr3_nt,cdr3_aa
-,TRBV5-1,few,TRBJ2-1,TGCGCCAGCAGCTTGCCAGAAATGAATGAGCAGTTCTTC,CASSLPEMNEQFF
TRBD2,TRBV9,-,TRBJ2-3,TGTGCCAGCAGCGTAGAACTAGCGGGAATGACAGATACGCAGTATTTT,CASSVELAGMTDTQYF
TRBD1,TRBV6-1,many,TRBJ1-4,TGTGCCAGCGCAAGGACAGGTGCAACTAATGAAAAACTGTTTTTT,CASARTGATNEKLFF
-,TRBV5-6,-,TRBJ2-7,TGTGCCAGCAGCGCGGACAGAGGGCTCCTCTACGAGCAGTACTTC,CASSADRGLLYEQYF
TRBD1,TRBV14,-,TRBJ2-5,TGTGCCAGCAGCCAAGTGACAGGGGCTGTGGGCCAGTACTTC,CASSQVTGAVGQYF
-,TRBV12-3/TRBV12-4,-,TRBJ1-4,TGTGCCAGCAGTTCAACAGGGTCAACTAATGAAAAACTGTTTTTT,CASSSTGSTNEKLFF
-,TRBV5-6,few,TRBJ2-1,TGTGCCAGCAGCTTACCTGGACAGAATTCCTACAATGAGCAGTTCTTC,CASSLPGQNSYNEQFF
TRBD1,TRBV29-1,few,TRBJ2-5,TGCAGCGTGGAACAGGGGGATGAGACCCAGTACTTC,CSVEQGDETQYF
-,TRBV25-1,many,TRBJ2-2,TGTGCCAGCAGTGAAGGCGCCCTTAGACGACACGCGAACACCGGGGAGCTGTTTTTT,CASSEGALRRHANTGELFF
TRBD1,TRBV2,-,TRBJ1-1,TGTGCCAGCTTACAGGGGGCTGAGAACACTGAAGCTTTCTTT,CASLQGAENTEAFF
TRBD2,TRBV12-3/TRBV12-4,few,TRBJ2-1,TGTGCCAGCAGTTTAGGTCGACTAGCGGGAGCTGAGCAGTTCTTC,CASSLGRLAGAEQFF
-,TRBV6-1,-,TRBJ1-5,TGTGCCAGCAGTCCACCTTTGGGGATTGGGTCTCAGCCCCAGCATTTT,CASSPPLGIGSQPQHF
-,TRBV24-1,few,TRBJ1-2,TGTGCCACCAGTGCCCCAGCGGATTCCTATGGCTACACCTTC,CATSAPADSYGYTF
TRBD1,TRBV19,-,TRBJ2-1,TGTGCCAGTAAATGGACAGGGCCCTACAATGAGCAGTTCTTC,CASKWTGPYNEQFF
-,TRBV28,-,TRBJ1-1,TGTGCCAGCAGTACCGTTGTTTTCGGAAACACTGAAGCTTTCTTT,CASSTVVFGNTEAFF
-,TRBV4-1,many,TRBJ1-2,TGCGCCAGCAGCCAAGAGCCAGGGCCGGGTTTGAATCGCGGCTACACCTTC,CASSQEPGPGLNRGYTF
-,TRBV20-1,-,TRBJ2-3,TGCAGTGCCCAACCGGCAGATACGCAGTATTTT,CSAQPADTQYF
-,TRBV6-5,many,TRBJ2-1,TGTGCCAGCAGTTACCAAGGTTACAATGAGCAGTTCTTC,CASSYQGYNEQFF
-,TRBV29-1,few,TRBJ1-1,TGCAGCGCCCCTCTTGGCACCTCGAACACTGAAGCTTTCTTT,CSAPLGTSNTEAFF
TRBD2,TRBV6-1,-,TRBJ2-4,TGTGCCAGCAGCGTTGTCCAGCGGGAGGACATTCAGTACTTC,CASSVVQREDIQYF
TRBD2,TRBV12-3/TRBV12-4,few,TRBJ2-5,TGTGCCAGCAGTTTAAAAAGTAGCGGGGGGCAACAAGAGACCCAGTACTTC,CASSLKSSGGQQETQYF
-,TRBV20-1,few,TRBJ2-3,TGCAGTGCTAGAGTCCTACTACAGGGTGATACGCAGTATTTT,CSARVLLQGDTQYF
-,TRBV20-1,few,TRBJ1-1,TGCAGTGCCGCCAAGAACACTGAAGCTTTCTTT,CSAAKNTEAFF
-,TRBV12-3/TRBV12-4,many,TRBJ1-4,TGTGCCAGCAAAACGGACGGGAATGAAAAACTGTTTTTT,CASKTDGNEKLFF
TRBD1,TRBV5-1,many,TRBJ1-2,TGTGCCAGCAGTTCTGGACAGGGATCCTATGGCTACACCTTC,CASSSGQGSYGYTF
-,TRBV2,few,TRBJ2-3,TGTGCCAGCGGTGGACAGCGCACAGATACGCAGTATTTT,CASGGQRTDTQYF
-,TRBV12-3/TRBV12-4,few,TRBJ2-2,TGTGCCAGCAGTTTTTCGTGGGCCGGGGAGCTGTTTTTT,CASSFSWAGELFF
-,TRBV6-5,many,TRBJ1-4,TGTGCCAGCAGCACTCGACAGAAGGCCCCAAATGAAAAACTGTTTTTT,CASSTRQKAPNEKLFF
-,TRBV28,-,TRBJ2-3,TGTGCCAGCAGTTATTCGGCAGGGTGGCCAGATACGCAGTATTTT,CASSYSAGWPDTQYF
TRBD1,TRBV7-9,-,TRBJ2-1,TGTGCCAGCAGCACAGGACAGGTGGGTGAGCAGTTCTTC,CASSTGQVGEQFF
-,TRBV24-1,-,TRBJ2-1,TGTGCCACCAGTGATTTATCGGAGCGTGAGCAGTTCTTC,CATSDLSEREQFF
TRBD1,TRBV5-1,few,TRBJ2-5,TGCGCCAGCAGCACGAACAGGGGTTCCCGGGAGACCCAGTACTTC,CASSTNRGSRETQYF
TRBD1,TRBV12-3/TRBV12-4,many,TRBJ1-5,TGTGCCAGCAGTTTGGGACAGGGGAACAATCAGCCCCAGCATTTT,CASSLGQGNNQPQHF
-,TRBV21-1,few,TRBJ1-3,TGTGCCAGCACCCAGGGCGGGGGGCTTTGTGGAAACACCATATATTTT,CASTQGGGLCGNTIYF
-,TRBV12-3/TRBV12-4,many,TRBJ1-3,TGTGCCAGCAGTTTCACAGGGCCTGGAAACACCATATATTTT,CASSFTGPGNTIYF
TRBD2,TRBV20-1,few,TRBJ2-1,TGCAGTGCCCGAAGTCGACTAGCGGGAGCAAATGAGCAGTTCTTC,CSARSRLAGANEQFF
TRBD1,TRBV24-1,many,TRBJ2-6,TGTGCCACCAGTGATAGACAGGGGTCTGGGGCCAACGTCCTGACTTTC,CATSDRQGSGANVLTF